The entry that follows covers one T cell receptor (beta chain) sequence. Which antigen it targets is not known. Base-call qualities are not available, and no considerably larger clone is one nucleotide away. TCRbeta CDR3 regions were amplified from genomic DNA by means of the immunoSEQ Assay, a bias-controlled multiplex PCR. Under the source paper's analysis protocol: Within the assay, amplification of reference gene primers was used to estimate how many nucleated cells each sample contained. To quantify the absolute abundance of each unique TCRbeta CDR3 rearrangement, sequence reads were collapsed and filtered. For each sample, productive Simpson clonality was calculated as the square root of Simpson's diversity index across productive rearrangements. Drawn from immuneACCESS, this table holds only the in-frame rearrangements with V and J called that TCRdb kept. Clones are partly lost; checked studies trace under half to an unresolved V gene and leave the rest unexplained. The V and J calls and the clone size are those of that table, but D and trimming were determined from the DNA. The sample table lists around 94,000 clones, more than 65% of them with a count of one. Around 5.8% of the sample lies in the top ten.

Collaborating institutions collected whole blood in K2EDTA tubes following their own protocols. For TCRbeta analysis, collaborator samples were shipped as frozen whole blood, as isolated PBMCs, or as DNA extracted from either sample type. The data are from a study of blood T cell repertoires in COVID-19 (dated by TCRdb to 2020 to 2022). For context, the study as a whole: Samples covering the acute and convalescent phases of COVID-19 were provided by collaborators in the United States, Italy and Spain. The prospective study material was composed of cDNA or gDNA derived from T cells, B-cell-depleted T cells, or PBMCs. Deeply sampled blood TCRbeta repertoires from subjects exposed to, actively infected with, or recovered from COVID-19 were included in the dataset. The repertoires were made available in a free public database intended to serve as a resource for research on the immune response to SARS-CoV-2. The samples were drawn from two sources: the first 160 participants of the ongoing ImmuneRACE study, and some 1,300 subjects contributed by 6 global collaborators. Sample metadata almost always included a de-identified subject ID, COVID-19 status, age in years and sex. HLA class I and class II types, where available, came from metadata supplied by the sample provider rather than from assay-based typing. Points the paper makes about the study in general: The quantity of clinical and demographic metadata differed by source and by participant and was supplied without curation.

CDR1 is given as MRHNA and CDR2 as SNTAGT, both from the germline V gene. Here V drops 7 bases and J drops 1 base, and the junction holds 14 bases not matched to any gene. Counted from cysteine to phenylalanine, this CDR3 has 18 amino acids. Only CDR3 DNA remains: 54 bases, in frame from the first base. The receptor was derived from a man aged 60 to 69 with acute or convalescent COVID-19. The chain employs TRBV6-4 and TRBJ1-5; TRBD1 agrees with 9 junctional bases. Sequencing used peripheral blood. The DNA sequence is TGTGCCAGCATTGAAGGACAGGGGTTCCCGCGGAGCAATCAGCCCCAGCATTTT. It translates to CASIEGQGFPRSNQPQHF.